This T cell receptor (beta chain) was recorded in a study of tumor-infiltrating lymphocytes in primary liver carcinoma. With 500 to 650 ng total RNA as template and a constant-region primer, TCR beta cDNA was made. Libraries covering TCR beta were generated through three nested multiplex PCR rounds (using a slightly modified ARM-PCR). The first two PCR rounds used TRBV1-TRBV30 forward primers with a C-beta reverse primer, 9 to 11 cycles each. MiXCR, applied by TCRdb to the multiplex PCR reads, yields one record per CDR3 protein. The data show 100,000 or so distinct CDR3 sequences, about 70% seen once. Bulk tissue was left unsorted, and RNA and DNA were co-extracted from approximately 20-30 mg of it. Patients' primary liver carcinoma was surgically resected. V was pared by 7 bases and J by 6 bases, with 13 bases between. The CDR3 is made up of 13 amino acids. Germline loops: CDR1 SQVTM, CDR2 ANQGSEA.

V gene TRBV29-1 combines with J gene TRBJ1-6; no clear D. The sequence came from a woman aged 60-75 years with primary liver carcinoma and hepatitis B virus infection. Sequences were obtained from liver tumor tissue from sampling region 2. Stated subset: tumor region T2, inferior pole. The CDR3 sequence is CSAEHGGNSPLHF. The CDR3 bases are TGCAGCGCCGAACATGGTGGTAATTCACCCCTCCACTTT.